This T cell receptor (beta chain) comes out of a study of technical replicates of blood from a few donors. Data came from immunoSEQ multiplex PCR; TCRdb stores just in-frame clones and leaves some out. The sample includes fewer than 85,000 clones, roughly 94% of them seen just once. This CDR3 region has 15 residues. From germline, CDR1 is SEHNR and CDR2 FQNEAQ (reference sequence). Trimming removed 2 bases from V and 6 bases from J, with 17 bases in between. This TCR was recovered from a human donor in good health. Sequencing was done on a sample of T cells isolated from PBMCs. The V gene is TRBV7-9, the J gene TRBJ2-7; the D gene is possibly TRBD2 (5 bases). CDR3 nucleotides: TGTGCCAGCAGCTTATCCGGGGTCCTTGGTGGCGAGCAGTACTTC. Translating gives CASSLSGVLGGEQYF.